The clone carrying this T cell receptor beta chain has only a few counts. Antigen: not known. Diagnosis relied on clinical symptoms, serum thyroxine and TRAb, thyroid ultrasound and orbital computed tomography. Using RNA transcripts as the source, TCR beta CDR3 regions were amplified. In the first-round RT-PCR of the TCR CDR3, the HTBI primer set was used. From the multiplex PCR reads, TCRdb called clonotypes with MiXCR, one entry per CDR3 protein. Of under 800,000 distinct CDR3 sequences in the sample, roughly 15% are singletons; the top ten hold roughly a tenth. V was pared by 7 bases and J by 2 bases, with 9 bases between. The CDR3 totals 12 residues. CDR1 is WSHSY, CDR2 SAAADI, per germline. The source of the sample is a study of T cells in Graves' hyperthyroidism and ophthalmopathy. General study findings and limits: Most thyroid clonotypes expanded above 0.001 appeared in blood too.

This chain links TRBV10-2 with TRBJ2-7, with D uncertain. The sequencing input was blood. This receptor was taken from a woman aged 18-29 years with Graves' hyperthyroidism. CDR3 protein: CASMIKAYEQYF. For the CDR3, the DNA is TGCGCCAGCATGATTAAAGCCTACGAGCAGTACTTC.